One T cell receptor (beta chain) is described in this entry. The sample is drawn from a study of human T cells and chemical hapten exposure. Study-wide background: Affected patients, primarily female, had alopecia areata, totalis or universalis.

Time point of the sample: patch test 2, 6 weeks after DPC sensitization. Treatment reported: therapeutic diphenylcyclopropenone sensitization with weekly scalp DPC. TCRdb fed the RACE reads into MiXCR, producing one record per CDR3 protein. The sample shows around 50,000 distinct CDR3 sequences, around 9.4% of them seen only once. Sequenced material: whole blood, taken in connection with sensitization to the hapten diphenylcyclopropenone (DPC). The source is a woman between 45 and 60 years old with alopecia areata. Some clones in this sample may be carry-over from other donors' samples.

CDR3 sequence reads: CASSPSSQPQHF. The CDR3 nucleotides read TGTGCCAGCAGTCCCTCCTCTCAGCCCCAGCATTTT. This chain uses TRBV12-3 or TRBV12-4 with TRBJ1-5; no firm D call. The V end lost 5 bases, the J end lost 6 bases, and 8 bases lay between the germline ends. The CDR3 has 12 amino acids.